This T cell receptor (beta chain) originates from a study of T cells in localized non-small cell lung cancer. Overall study findings and caveats: Among the top 100 tumor clones, a median about 60 appeared in adjacent lung.

Profiled with immunoSEQ multiplex PCR; TCRdb holds only in-frame clones, not every one. This sample has 1,400 or so clones, with roughly 18% found just once. This clone occurred a few times. What it binds is not known. The sequence came from a female donor over 55 with stage II lung adenocarcinoma. This specimen consisted of normal lung tissue next to the tumor, obtained before any cancer treatment.

This CDR3 reads CASSLWAISGYGYTF. In DNA, the CDR3 is TGTGCCAGCAGTTTATGGGCCATAAGTGGCTATGGCTACACCTTC. The rearrangement uses TRBV28 and TRBJ1-2; D gene ambiguous. This CDR3 has 15 amino acids. V lost 0 bases, J lost 4 bases, and 12 bases lay in between. Germline assignment: CDR1 MDHEN and CDR2 SYDVKM.